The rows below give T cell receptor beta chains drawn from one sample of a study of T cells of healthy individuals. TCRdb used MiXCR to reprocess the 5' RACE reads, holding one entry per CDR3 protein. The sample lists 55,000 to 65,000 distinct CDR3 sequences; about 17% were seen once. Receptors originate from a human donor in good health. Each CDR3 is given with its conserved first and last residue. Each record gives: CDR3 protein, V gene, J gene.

CASSLSSIAGELFF	TRBV27	TRBJ2-2
CASSQGLAGVEGTGELFF	TRBV4-3	TRBJ2-2
CASSLDWRNTEAFF	TRBV5-1	TRBJ1-1
CASNLWTGGRNQPQHF	TRBV12-3/TRBV12-4	TRBJ1-5
CASSSGQGNVADTQYF	TRBV11-2	TRBJ2-3
CASSFHRGLTYEQYF	TRBV5-1	TRBJ2-7
CASSFTRRGEQFF	TRBV5-1	TRBJ2-1
CASSERENYGYTF	TRBV2	TRBJ1-2
CASSLRDRGRIEQFF	TRBV11-2	TRBJ2-1
CASSFSDIGELFF	TRBV11-1	TRBJ2-2
CAIRGKGVTDLEQYF	TRBV10-3	TRBJ2-7
CASSFRDRGGGYTF	TRBV7-8	TRBJ1-2
CASSVEGQFNQPQHF	TRBV9	TRBJ1-5
CSVDKREGTDTQYF	TRBV29-1	TRBJ2-3
CASSLLPTDRSSYEQYF	TRBV28	TRBJ2-7
CASSLQPQYNEQFF	TRBV7-8	TRBJ2-1
CASSLDRMGGYTF	TRBV12-3/TRBV12-4	TRBJ1-2
CASSAYRDRHEQYF	TRBV2	TRBJ2-7
CATSRETRLQFLHTPKWF	TRBV15	TRBJ2-7
CASSYEQAIINTGELFF	TRBV6-2/TRBV6-3	TRBJ2-2
CASSPPRRAYEQYF	TRBV5-6	TRBJ2-7
CASSSPRLAGPYEQYF	TRBV7-2	TRBJ2-7
CASSPRQGWGYTF	TRBV3-1	TRBJ1-2
CASSKNPTEQYF	TRBV12-3/TRBV12-4	TRBJ2-7
CASSRGGRDTQYF	TRBV11-3	TRBJ2-3
CASSLRRNSGELFF	TRBV7-3	TRBJ2-2
CSARDPRTGGNEQYF	TRBV20-1	TRBJ2-7
CSASLGTGSNQPQHF	TRBV20-1	TRBJ1-5
CASNPWTGVNEQFF	TRBV28	TRBJ2-1
CASSSRTGQAFF	TRBV7-3	TRBJ1-1
CASSATTNEKLFF	TRBV25-1	TRBJ1-4
CASSLQRGTEAFF	TRBV12-3/TRBV12-4	TRBJ1-1
CSAPRQPGGHEQFF	TRBV20-1	TRBJ2-1
CASTRDRAAGNTIYF	TRBV5-1	TRBJ1-3
CASSHTPGLAYGETQYF	TRBV3-1	TRBJ2-5
CASSHTQSYEQYF	TRBV19	TRBJ2-7
CASSIPNGPNTEAFF	TRBV11-1	TRBJ1-1
CASSLRDTLNTGELFF	TRBV28	TRBJ2-2
CASSFGQAHGYTF	TRBV5-1	TRBJ1-2
CASSSFYEQYF	TRBV27	TRBJ2-7
CASSIQGYEQYF	TRBV6-2/TRBV6-3	TRBJ2-7
CSVQGQGRNEQFF	TRBV29-1	TRBJ2-1
CSARDRYTSGGVYEQYF	TRBV20-1	TRBJ2-7
CASTKNRAAEAFF	TRBV6-1	TRBJ1-1
CASSQDNRANTGELFF	TRBV4-1	TRBJ2-2
CASRGGRADEQYF	TRBV12-3/TRBV12-4	TRBJ2-7
CASSFQGVGTDTQYF	TRBV11-2	TRBJ2-3
CASSPRTPSADTQYF	TRBV11-2	TRBJ2-3
CASSRLMGPGNTIYF	TRBV7-6	TRBJ1-3
CASSGDRLAGYTF	TRBV28	TRBJ1-2
CASSRFRTSGRALTDTQYF	TRBV7-6	TRBJ2-3
CSALMRGLLGSNQPQHF	TRBV20-1	TRBJ1-5
CSAAPGSGAREPQHF	TRBV20-1	TRBJ1-5
CSVEFKLGDTEAFF	TRBV29-1	TRBJ1-1
CASRRGSTYEQYF	TRBV25-1	TRBJ2-7
CASSSQGNLAKNIQYF	TRBV7-2	TRBJ2-4
CASSQTGVSYEQYF	TRBV4-1	TRBJ2-7
CASSVRTGVGIQYF	TRBV9	TRBJ2-4
CASSDLNSNQPQHF	TRBV2	TRBJ1-5
CASLSRREGAGELFF	TRBV7-2	TRBJ2-2